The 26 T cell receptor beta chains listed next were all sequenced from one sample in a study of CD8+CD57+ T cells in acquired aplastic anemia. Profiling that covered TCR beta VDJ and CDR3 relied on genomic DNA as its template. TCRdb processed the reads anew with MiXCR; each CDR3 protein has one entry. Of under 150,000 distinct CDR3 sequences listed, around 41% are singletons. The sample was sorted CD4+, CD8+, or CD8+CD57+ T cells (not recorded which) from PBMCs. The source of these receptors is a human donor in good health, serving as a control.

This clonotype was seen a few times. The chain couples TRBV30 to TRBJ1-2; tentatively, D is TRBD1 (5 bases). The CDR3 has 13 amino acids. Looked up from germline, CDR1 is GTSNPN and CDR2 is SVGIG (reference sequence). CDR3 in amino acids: CTGTFGGMRGYTF. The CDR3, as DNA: TGTACTGGCACTTTTGGGGGTATGAGGGGCTACACCTTC.

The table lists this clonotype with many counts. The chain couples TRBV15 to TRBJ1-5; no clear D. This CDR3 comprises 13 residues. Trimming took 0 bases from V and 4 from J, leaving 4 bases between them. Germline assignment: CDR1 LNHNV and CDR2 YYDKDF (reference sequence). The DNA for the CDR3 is TGTGCCACCAGCAGAGAGCCAAATCAGCCCCAGCATTTT. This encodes CATSREPNQPQHF.

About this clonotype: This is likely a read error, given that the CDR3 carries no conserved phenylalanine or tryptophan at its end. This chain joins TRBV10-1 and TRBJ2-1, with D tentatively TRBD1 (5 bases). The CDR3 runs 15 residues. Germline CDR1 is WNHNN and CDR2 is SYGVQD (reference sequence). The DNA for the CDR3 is TGCACCAGCAGTGAGAAGCAGGGTTTATACAATGAGCAGTTCCTC. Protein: CTSSEKQGLYNEQFL.

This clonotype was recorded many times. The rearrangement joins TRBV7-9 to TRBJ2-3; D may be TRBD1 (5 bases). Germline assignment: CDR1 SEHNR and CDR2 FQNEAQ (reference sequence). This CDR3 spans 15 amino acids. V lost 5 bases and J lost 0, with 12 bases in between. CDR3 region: CASSADRRSTDTQYF. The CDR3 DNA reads TGTGCCAGCAGCGCCGACAGACGTAGCACAGATACGCAGTATTTT. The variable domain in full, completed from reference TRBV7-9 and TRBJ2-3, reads DTGVSQNPRHKITKRGQNVTFRCDPISEHNRLYWYRQTLGQGPEFLTYFQNEAQLEKSRLLSDRFSAERPKGSFSTLEIQRTEQGDSAMYLCASSADRRSTDTQYFGPGTRLTVL.

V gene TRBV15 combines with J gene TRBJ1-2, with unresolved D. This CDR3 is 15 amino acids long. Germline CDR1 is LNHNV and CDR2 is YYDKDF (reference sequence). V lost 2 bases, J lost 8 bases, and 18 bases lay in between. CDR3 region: CATSRQLDGWNGYTF. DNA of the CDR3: TGTGCCACCAGCAGACAATTGGACGGGTGGAACGGCTACACCTTC.

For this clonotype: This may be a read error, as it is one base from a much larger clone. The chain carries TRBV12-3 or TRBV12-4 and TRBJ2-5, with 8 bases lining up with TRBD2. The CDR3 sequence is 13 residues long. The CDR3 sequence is CAGSLLAAETQYF. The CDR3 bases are TGTGCCGGCAGCTTACTAGCGGCTGAGACCCAGTACTTC.

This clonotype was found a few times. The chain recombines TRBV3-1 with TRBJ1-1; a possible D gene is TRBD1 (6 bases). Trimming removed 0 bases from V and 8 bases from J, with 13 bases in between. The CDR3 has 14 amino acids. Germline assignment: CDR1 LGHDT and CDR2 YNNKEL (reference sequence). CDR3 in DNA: TGTGCCAGCAGCCAAGACGGGGGCCGCCTCGAAGCTTTCTTT. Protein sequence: CASSQDGGRLEAFF.

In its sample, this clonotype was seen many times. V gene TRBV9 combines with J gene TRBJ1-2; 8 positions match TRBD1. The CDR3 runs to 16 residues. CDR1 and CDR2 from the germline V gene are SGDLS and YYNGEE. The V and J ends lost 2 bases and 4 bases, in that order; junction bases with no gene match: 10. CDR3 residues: CASSVEGQGGVYGYTF. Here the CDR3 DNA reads TGTGCCAGCAGCGTCGAAGGACAGGGAGGTGTCTATGGCTACACCTTC.

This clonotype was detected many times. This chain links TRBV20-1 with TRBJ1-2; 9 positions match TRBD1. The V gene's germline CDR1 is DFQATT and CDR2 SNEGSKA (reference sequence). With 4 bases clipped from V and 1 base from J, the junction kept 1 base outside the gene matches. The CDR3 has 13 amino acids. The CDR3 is CSATDRGNYGYTF. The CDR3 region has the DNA TGCAGTGCTACGGACAGGGGTAACTATGGCTACACCTTC.

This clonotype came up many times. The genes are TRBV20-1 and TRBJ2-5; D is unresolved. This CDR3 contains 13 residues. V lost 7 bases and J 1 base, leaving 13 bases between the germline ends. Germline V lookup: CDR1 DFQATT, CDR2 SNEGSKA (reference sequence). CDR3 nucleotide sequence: TGCAGTGTCAGACCGGCCTTCCAAGAGACCCAGTACTTC. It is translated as CSVRPAFQETQYF.

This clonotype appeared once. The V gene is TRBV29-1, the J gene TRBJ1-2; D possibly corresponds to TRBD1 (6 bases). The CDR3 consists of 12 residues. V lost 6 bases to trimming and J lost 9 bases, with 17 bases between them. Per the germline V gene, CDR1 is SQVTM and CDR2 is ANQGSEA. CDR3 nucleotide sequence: TGCAGCGTGCAGGGGACCGGGGTTCGCTACACCTTC. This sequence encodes CSVQGTGVRYTF. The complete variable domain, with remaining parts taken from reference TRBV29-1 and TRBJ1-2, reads SAVISQKPSRDICQRGTSLTIQCQVDSQVTMMFWYRQQPGQSLTLIATANQGSEATYESGFVIDKFPISRPNLTFSTLTVSNMSPEDSSIYLCSVQGTGVRYTFGSGTRLTVV.

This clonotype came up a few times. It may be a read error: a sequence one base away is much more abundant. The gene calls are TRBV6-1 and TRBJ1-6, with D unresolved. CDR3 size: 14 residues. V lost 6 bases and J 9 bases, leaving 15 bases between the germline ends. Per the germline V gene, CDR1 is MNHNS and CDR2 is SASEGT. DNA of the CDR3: TGTGCCAGCAGGCGCCGAGGAGTCAGTTCACCCCTCCACTTT. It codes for CASRRRGVSSPLHF.

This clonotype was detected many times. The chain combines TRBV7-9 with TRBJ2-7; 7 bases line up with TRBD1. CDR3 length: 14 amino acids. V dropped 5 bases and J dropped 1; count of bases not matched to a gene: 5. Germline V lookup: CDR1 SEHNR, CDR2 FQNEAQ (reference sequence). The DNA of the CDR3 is TGTGCCAGCAGCCCGGACAGGTGGTCCTACGAGCAGTACTTC. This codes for CASSPDRWSYEQYF.

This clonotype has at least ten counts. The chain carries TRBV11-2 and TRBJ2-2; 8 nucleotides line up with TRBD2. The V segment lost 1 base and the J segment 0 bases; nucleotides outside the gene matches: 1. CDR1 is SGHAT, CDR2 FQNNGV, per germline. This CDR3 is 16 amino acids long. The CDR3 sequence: CASSLVGLANTGELFF. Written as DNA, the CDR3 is TGTGCCAGCAGCTTAGTGGGACTAGCGAACACCGGGGAGCTGTTTTTT.

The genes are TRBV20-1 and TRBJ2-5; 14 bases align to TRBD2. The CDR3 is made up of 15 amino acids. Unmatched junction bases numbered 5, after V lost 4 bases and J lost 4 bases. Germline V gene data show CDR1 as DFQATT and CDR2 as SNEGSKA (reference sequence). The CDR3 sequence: CSATGLAGVGETQYF. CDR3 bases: TGCAGTGCTACGGGACTAGCGGGAGTTGGAGAGACCCAGTACTTC.

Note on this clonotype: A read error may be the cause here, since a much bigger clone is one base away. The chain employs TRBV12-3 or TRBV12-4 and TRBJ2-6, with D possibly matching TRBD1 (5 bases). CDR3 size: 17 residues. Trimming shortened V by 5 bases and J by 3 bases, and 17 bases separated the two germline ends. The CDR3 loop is CASSLFWGSNGANVLTF. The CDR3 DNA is TGTGCCAGCAGTCTCTTTTGGGGCTCTAATGGGGCCAACGTCCTGACTTTC.

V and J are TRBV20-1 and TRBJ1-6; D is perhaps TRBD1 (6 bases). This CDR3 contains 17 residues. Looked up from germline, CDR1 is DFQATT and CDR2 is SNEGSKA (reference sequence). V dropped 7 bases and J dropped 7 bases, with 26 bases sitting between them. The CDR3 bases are TGCAGTGTTCCGGGACAAGGGCCCGAAGGACGAAATTCACCCCTCCACTTT. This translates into CSVPGQGPEGRNSPLHF.

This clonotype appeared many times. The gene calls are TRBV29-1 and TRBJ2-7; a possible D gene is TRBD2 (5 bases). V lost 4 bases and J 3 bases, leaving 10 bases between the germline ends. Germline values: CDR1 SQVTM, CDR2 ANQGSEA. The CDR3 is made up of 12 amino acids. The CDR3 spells CSVGTGNYEQYF. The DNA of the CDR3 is TGCAGCGTTGGGACGGGAAACTACGAGCAGTACTTC.

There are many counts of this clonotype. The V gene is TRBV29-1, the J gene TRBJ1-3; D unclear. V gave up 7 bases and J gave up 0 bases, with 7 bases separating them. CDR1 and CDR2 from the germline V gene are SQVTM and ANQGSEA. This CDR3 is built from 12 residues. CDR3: CSARNSGNTIYF. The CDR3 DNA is TGCAGCGCCCGAAACTCTGGAAACACCATATATTTT.

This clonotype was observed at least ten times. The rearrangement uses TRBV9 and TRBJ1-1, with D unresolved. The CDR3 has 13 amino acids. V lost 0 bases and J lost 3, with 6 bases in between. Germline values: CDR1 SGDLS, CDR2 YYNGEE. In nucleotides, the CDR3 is TGTGCCAGCAGCGTAGCTAGTTACACTGAAGCTTTCTTT. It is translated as CASSVASYTEAFF.

The CDR3 sequence: CSVGPRAGAHEQYF. DNA of the CDR3: TGCAGCGTTGGACCCAGGGCCGGGGCCCACGAGCAGTACTTC. This chain uses TRBV29-1 with TRBJ2-7; either TRBD1 or TRBD2 may fit D (5 bases each). CDR1 is SQVTM and CDR2 is ANQGSEA in the germline V gene. This CDR3 has 14 amino acids. The V end lost 4 bases, the J end lost 5 bases, and 18 bases lay between the germline ends.

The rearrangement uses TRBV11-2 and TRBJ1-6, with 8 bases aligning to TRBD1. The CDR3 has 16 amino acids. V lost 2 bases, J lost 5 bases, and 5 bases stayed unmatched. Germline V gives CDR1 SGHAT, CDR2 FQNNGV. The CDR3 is CASSLYSGQDNSPLHF. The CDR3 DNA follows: TGTGCCAGCAGCTTATATTCGGGACAGGATAATTCACCCCTCCACTTT.

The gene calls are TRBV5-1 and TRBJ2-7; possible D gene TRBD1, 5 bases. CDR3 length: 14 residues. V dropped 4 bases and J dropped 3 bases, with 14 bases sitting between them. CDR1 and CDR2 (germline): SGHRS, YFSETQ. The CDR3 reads CASSTQDTGYEQYF. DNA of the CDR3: TGCGCCAGCAGCACCCAGGACACAGGCTACGAGCAGTACTTC.

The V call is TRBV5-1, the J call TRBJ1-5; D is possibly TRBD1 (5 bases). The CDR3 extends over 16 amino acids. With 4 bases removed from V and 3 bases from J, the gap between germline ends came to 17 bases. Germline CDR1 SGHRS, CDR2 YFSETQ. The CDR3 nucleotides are TGCGCCAGCAGCCGACAAACCGACAGCTCCAATCAGCCCCAGCATTTT. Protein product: CASSRQTDSSNQPQHF.

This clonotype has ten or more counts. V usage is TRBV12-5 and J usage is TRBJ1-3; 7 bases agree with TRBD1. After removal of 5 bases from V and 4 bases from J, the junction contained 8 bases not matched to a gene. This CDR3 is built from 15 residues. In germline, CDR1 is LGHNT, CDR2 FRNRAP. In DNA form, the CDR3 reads TGTGCTAGTGGTCACTCCACAGGGGCCGGAAACACCATATATTTT. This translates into CASGHSTGAGNTIYF.

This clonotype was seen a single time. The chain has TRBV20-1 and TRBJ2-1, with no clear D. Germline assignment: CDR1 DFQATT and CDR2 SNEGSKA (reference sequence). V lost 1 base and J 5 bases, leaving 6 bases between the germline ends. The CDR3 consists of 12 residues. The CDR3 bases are TGCAGTGCTAGAGCGCAAGACAATGAGCAGTTCTTC. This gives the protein CSARAQDNEQFF.